The clone carrying this TCR beta chain was picked up a small number of times. Antigen specificity is unknown. These data originate in a study of regulatory T cells in long-lasting Graves disease. Study background: The criterion for persistent Graves' disease was over 5 years of antithyroid drugs with positive TSH receptor antibodies. Broader study findings: Few sampled subjects may have lowered accuracy.

Time point: persistent/refractory GD, antithyroid drugs over 5 years with positive TRAb. Scientists built the TCR library using RNA that was extracted from PBMCs. Staff drew about 10 milliliters of peripheral blood into EDTA tubes. Assembly of TCR beta libraries relied on iRepertoire HTBI primers together with Arm-PCR of CDR3 regions. TCRdb passed the multiplex PCR reads through MiXCR, listing each CDR3 protein once. The sample lists around 400,000 distinct CDR3 sequences; around a quarter were seen once. Trimming cost V 1 base and J 2 bases, with 8 bases left between them. The CDR3 has 13 residues. CDR1 and CDR2 from the germline V gene are DFQATT and SNEGSKA (reference sequence).

The chain carries TRBV20-1 and TRBJ1-2; possible D gene TRBD1, 5 bases. The clonotype was recovered from a female donor with Graves disease. The source was peripheral blood mononuclear cells (PBMCs), collected when the disease was refractory, from a patient treated with antithyroid drugs. The CDR3: CSARVGVNYGYTF. The CDR3 DNA reads as TGCAGTGCTAGAGTAGGGGTCAACTATGGCTACACCTTC.